The rows below give T cell receptor beta chains drawn from one sample of a study of OX40 agonist ivuxolimab in advanced cancers. TCRdb's copy holds only in-frame clones and misses some; the assay was immunoSEQ multiplex PCR. The table includes 55,000 to 80,000 clones, roughly 83% detected once. This specimen consisted of CD4+ or CD8+ T cells sorted from blood, obtained in a trial of the OX40 agonist ivuxolimab. The receptors shown here come from an adult with an advanced solid tumor such as melanoma, head and neck, liver or kidney cancer. Both conserved end residues are part of each CDR3.

>TRBV25-1|TRBJ2-6
CASSEAGANVLTF
>TRBV5-4|TRBJ2-5
CASSFGLAGGPQETQYF
>TRBV2|TRBJ2-5
CASSAELAGKETQYF
>TRBV5-5|TRBJ2-5
CASSRLLETQYF
>TRBV30|TRBJ2-1
CAWSGGLAGGAEQFF
>TRBV4-3|TRBJ2-1
CASSQEMTSGYNEQFF
>TRBV18|TRBJ2-7
CASSPTGSSYEQYF
>TRBV10-3|TRBJ1-2
CAISGTGAFGYTF
>TRBV6-5|TRBJ2-7
CASSYTTWEQYF
>TRBV7-9|TRBJ2-5
CASSLVWAGQPRETQYF
>TRBV11-2|TRBJ2-1
CASSLGRAIYNEQFF
>TRBV12-5|TRBJ1-2
CASGLLSSTPYGYTF
>TRBV11-3|TRBJ2-7
CASSLRLVNEQYF
>TRBV6-6|TRBJ1-5
CASSYGTPYSNQPQHF
>TRBV2|TRBJ1-4
CASSEAVGTNEKLFF
>TRBV2|TRBJ1-2
CATIGWTPSNYGYTF
>TRBV5-1|TRBJ2-3
CASSWGIYTDTQYF
>TRBV4-3|TRBJ2-1
CASSQDRSGRKKFF
>TRBV28|TRBJ2-1
CASSLDSYNEQFF
>TRBV18|TRBJ2-3
CASSPETSGGSSYF
>TRBV10-3|TRBJ2-5
CAISGSSGTGDETQYF
>TRBV7-9|TRBJ2-4
CASSFSGGAKNIQYF
>TRBV27|TRBJ2-7
CASSFDRTGYEQYF
>TRBV7-2|TRBJ2-1
CASSSVGTGIYNEQFF
>TRBV7-9|TRBJ2-2
CASSPQGSAGELFF
>TRBV7-3|TRBJ1-1
CASSVLPDGDTEAFF
>TRBV2|TRBJ1-5
CASKTWQTQPQHF
>TRBV9|TRBJ1-2
CASSVAESGGQGYGYTF
>TRBV6-6|TRBJ2-7
CASSYSNGKEQYF
>TRBV30|TRBJ1-6
CAWATTVNNSPLHF
>TRBV15|TRBJ2-3
CATSRSPLTSGRKDTQYF
>TRBV15|TRBJ1-4
CATSRPPAGTPNEKLFF
>TRBV30|TRBJ1-2
CAWTTPDPRDYTF
>TRBV30|TRBJ1-4
CAWSVRHLEKLFF
>TRBV6-6|TRBJ2-3
CASSYLGGGFGDTQYF
>TRBV29-1|TRBJ2-5
CSVDQRGGGETQYF
>TRBV2|TRBJ1-1
CASRFERDTEAFF
>TRBV11-3|TRBJ1-2
CASSPVSGTGNYGYTF
>TRBV29-1|TRBJ1-2
CSVEKGTAYGYTF
>TRBV25-1|TRBJ2-6
CASSDPSGGSGANVLTF
>TRBV9|TRBJ2-7
CASSVGRETYEQYF
>TRBV7-6|TRBJ2-1
CASSKGGLSYNEQFF
>TRBV5-4|TRBJ1-1
CASSPGQGLNTEAFF
>TRBV12-5|TRBJ2-7
CASGLVIGVLSYEQYF
>TRBV7-6|TRBJ2-7
CASSYLAGTAYEQYF
>TRBV19|TRBJ2-3
CATLAGALGDLRQYF
>TRBV4-3|TRBJ2-3
CASSQVASGGTDTQYF
>TRBV18|TRBJ1-6
CASSPSGTGNSPLHF
>TRBV28|TRBJ1-2
CASSLGTGVKWGGYTF
>TRBV9|TRBJ1-3
CASSGGQYNTIYF
>TRBV2|TRBJ1-3
CASSLRERDHYAGNTIYF
>TRBV11-3|TRBJ2-3
CASSSDQPPDTQYF
>TRBV30|TRBJ1-2
CAWSPRGRRGYTF
>TRBV5-1|TRBJ2-3
CASSLSFTSTDTQYF
>TRBV2|TRBJ1-5
CASSDWALKPQHF